These 2 T cell receptor beta chains share one sample of origin, sequenced in a study of blood T cell repertoires in COVID-19. Generated by immunoSEQ multiplex PCR, the TCRdb table keeps only in-frame clones and is missing some. This sample yields 150,000 to 200,000 clones, of which more than 75% are seen a single time; 8% to 10% belongs to the top ten. The sequenced material came from PBMCs or T cells enriched from blood (not recorded which). These receptors originate from a woman aged 30 to 39 who had recovered from COVID-19.

This clone was counted only a few times. This sequence joins TRBV29-1 and TRBJ2-7, with D perhaps TRBD1 (5 bases). The germline gives CDR1 SQVTM, CDR2 ANQGSEA. V lost 1 base and J 3 bases, leaving 13 bases between the germline ends. The CDR3 length is 14 residues. The CDR3 DNA follows: TGCAGCGTTGAAGGACCAGGGTTCGGCTACGAGCAGTACTTC. Its translation: CSVEGPGFGYEQYF.

The rearrangement uses TRBV2 and TRBJ1-4; no firm D call. The CDR3 covers 14 residues. V was pared by 1 base and J by 4 bases, with 7 bases between. Germline loops: CDR1 SNHLY, CDR2 FYNNEI. The CDR3 is CASSEGGINEKLFF. The CDR3 DNA sequence: TGTGCCAGCAGTGAAGGAGGAATTAATGAAAAACTGTTTTTT.